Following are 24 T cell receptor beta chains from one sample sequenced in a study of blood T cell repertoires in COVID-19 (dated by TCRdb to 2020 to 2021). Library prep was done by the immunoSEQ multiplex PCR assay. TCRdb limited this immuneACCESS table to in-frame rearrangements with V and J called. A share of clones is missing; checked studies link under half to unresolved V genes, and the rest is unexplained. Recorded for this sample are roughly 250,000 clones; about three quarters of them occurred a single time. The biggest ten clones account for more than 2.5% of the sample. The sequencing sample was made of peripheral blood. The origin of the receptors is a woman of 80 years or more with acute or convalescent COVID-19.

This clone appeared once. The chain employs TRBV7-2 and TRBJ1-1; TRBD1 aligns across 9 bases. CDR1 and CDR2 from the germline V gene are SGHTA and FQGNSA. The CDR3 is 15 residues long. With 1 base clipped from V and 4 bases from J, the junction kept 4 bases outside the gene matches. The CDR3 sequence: CASSLGGQGSTEAFF. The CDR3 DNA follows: TGTGCCAGCAGCTTAGGTGGACAGGGGAGCACTGAAGCTTTCTTT. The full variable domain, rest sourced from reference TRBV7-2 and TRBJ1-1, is GAGVSQSPSNKVTEKGKDVELRCDPISGHTALYWYRQSLGQGLEFLIYFQGNSAPDKSGLPSDRFSAERTGGSVSTLTIQRTQQEDSAVYLCASSLGGQGSTEAFFGQGTRLTVV.

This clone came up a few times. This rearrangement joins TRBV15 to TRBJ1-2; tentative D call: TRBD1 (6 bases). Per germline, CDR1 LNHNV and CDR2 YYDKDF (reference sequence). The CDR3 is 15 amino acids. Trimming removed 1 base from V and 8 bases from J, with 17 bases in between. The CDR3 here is CATSRGGIKGEGYTF. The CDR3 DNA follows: TGTGCCACCAGCAGAGGAGGGATAAAGGGGGAAGGCTACACCTTC.

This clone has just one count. The CDR3 loop is CASSQDLMRNTEAFF. Written as DNA, the CDR3 is TGTGCCAGCAGCCAAGATTTGATGCGGAACACTGAAGCTTTCTTT. This chain joins TRBV3-1 (or the pseudogene TRBV3-2) and TRBJ1-1; D is ambiguous. V was trimmed by 0 bases and J by 1 base, leaving 9 bases between them. The CDR3 covers 15 residues. Germline values: CDR1 LGHDT, CDR2 YNNKEL (reference sequence).

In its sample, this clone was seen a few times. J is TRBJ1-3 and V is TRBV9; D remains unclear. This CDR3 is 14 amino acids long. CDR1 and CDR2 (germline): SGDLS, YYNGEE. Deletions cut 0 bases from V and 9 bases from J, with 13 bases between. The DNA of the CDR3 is TGTGCCAGCAGCGTAGTTACGGAGGGTGGCACCATATATTTT. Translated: CASSVVTEGGTIYF.

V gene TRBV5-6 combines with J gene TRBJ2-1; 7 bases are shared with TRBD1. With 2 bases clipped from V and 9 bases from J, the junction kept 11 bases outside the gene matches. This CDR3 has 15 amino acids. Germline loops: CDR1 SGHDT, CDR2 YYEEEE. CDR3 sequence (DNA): TGTGCCAGCAGCTTTAGAGGACAGGCGTTGCGTGAGCAGTTCTTC. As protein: CASSFRGQALREQFF.

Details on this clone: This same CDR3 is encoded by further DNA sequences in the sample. CDR3 coding DNA: TGTGCCAGCAGCCCACATGGGCAGAGCTCCTATAATTCACCCCTCCACTTT. Its protein is CASSPHGQSSYNSPLHF. The chain employs TRBV7-2 and TRBJ1-6; D gene unclear. The CDR3 is 17 amino acids. Looked up from germline, CDR1 is SGHTA and CDR2 is FQGNSA. V lost 5 bases and J 0 bases, leaving 14 bases between the germline ends.

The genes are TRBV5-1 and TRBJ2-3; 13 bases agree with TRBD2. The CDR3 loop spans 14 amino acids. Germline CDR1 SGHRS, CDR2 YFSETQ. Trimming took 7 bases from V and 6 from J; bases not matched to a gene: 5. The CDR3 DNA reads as TGCGCCAGCCGGACTAGCGGGGGTACGGATACGCAGTATTTT. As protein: CASRTSGGTDTQYF.

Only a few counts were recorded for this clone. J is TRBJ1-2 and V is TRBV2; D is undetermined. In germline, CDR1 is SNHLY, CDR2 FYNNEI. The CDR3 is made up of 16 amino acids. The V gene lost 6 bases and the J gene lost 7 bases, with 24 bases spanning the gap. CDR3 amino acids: CASRRLDQAGSVGYTF. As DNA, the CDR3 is TGTGCCAGCAGGAGACTTGACCAAGCCGGCTCCGTTGGCTACACCTTC.

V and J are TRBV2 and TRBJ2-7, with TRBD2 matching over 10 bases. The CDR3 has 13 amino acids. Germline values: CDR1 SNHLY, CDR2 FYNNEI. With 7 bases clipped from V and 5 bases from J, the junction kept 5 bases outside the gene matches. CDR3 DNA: TGTGCCAGCACCGGGACTAGCGTTAACGAGCAGTACTTC. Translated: CASTGTSVNEQYF.

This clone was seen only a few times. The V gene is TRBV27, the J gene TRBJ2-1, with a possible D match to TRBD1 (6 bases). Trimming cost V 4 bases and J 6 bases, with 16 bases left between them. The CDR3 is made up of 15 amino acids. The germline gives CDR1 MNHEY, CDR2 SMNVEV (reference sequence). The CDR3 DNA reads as TGTGCCAGCAGTTCCACAGGGTACCCCTCCAATGAGCAGTTCTTC. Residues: CASSSTGYPSNEQFF.

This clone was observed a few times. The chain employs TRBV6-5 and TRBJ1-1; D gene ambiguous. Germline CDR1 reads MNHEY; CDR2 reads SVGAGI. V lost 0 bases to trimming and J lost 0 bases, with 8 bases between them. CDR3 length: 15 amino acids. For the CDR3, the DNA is TGTGCCAGCAGTTACTCGGCGGGAGTGAACACTGAAGCTTTCTTT. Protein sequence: CASSYSAGVNTEAFF.

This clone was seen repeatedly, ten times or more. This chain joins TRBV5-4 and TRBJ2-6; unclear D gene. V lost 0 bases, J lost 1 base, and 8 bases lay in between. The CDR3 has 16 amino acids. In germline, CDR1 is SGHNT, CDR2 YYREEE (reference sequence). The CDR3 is CASSLVLTSGANVLTF. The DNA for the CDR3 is TGTGCCAGCAGCTTGGTTCTCACTTCTGGGGCCAACGTCCTGACTTTC.

The CDR3 DNA reads TGTGCCAGCAGTTACTCGGGACTAGCGGGAGACTACGAGCAGTACTTC. It encodes CASSYSGLAGDYEQYF. This chain uses TRBV6-5 with TRBJ2-7; 14 positions agree with TRBD2. Germline values: CDR1 MNHEY, CDR2 SVGAGI. The CDR3 length is 16 residues. V was pared by 0 bases and J by 3 bases, with 1 base of the junction left unmatched.

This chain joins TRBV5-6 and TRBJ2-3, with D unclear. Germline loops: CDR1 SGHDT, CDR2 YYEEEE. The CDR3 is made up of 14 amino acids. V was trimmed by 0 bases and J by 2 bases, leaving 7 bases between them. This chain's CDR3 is CASSLGSYTDTQYF. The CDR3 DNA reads TGTGCCAGCAGCTTGGGCTCCTACACAGATACGCAGTATTTT.

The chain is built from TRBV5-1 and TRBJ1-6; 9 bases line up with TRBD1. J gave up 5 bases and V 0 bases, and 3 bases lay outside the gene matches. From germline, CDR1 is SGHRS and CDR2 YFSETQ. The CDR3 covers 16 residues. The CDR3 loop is CASSLGTGDNNSPLHF. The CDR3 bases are TGCGCCAGCAGCTTGGGGACAGGGGATAATAATTCACCCCTCCACTTT.

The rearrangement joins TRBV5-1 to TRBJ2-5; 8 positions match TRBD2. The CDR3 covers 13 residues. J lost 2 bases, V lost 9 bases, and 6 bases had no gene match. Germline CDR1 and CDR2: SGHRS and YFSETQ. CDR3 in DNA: TGCGCCACCCGGGGGGGGGAGCAAGAGACCCAGTACTTC. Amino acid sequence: CATRGGEQETQYF.

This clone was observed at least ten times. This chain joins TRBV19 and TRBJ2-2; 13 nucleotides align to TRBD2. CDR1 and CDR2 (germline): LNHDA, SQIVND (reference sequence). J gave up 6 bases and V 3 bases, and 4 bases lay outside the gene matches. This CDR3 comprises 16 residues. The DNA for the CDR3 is TGTGCCAGTAGTATGAGGACTAGCGGGGGTTCCGGGGAGCTGTTTTTT. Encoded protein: CASSMRTSGGSGELFF.

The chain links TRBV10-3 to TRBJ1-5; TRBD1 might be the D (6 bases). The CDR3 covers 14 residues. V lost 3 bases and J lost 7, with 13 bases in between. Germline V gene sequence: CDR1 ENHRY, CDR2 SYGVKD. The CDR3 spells CAISETGFWQPQHF. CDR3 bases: TGTGCCATCAGTGAAACAGGGTTCTGGCAGCCCCAGCATTTT.

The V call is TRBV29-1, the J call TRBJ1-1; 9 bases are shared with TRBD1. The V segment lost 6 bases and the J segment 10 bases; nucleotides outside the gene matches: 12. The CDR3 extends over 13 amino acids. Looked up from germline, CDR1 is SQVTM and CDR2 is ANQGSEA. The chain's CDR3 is CSVPGTGPRRAFF. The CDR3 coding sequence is TGCAGCGTCCCCGGGACAGGGCCAAGGAGAGCTTTCTTT.

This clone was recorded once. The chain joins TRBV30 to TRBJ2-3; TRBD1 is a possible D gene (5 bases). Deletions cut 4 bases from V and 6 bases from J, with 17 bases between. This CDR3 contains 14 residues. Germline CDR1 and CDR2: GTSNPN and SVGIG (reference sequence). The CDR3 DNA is TGTGCCTGGAATAGGGGCCCCCGTATGGATACGCAGTATTTT. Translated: CAWNRGPRMDTQYF.

The CDR3 reads CASRKANTDTQYF. DNA for the CDR3: TGTGCCAGTAGGAAAGCCAACACAGATACGCAGTATTTT. The J gene is TRBJ2-3, the V gene TRBV19, with D unclear. The V end lost 6 bases, the J end lost 2 bases, and 9 bases lay between the germline ends. The CDR3 consists of 13 residues. CDR1 is LNHDA and CDR2 is SQIVND in the germline V gene (reference sequence).

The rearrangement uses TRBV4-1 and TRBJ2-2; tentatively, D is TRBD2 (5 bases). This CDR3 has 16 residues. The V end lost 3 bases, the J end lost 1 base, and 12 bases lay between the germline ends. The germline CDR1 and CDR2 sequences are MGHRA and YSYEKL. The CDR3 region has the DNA TGCGCCAGCAGCCACCCGGGGTACCAGAACACCGGGGAGCTGTTTTTT. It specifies CASSHPGYQNTGELFF.

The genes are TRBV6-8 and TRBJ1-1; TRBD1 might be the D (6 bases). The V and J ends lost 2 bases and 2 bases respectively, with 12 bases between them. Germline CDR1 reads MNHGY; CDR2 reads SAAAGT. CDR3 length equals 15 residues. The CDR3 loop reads CASSYEGHSNTEAFF. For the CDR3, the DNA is TGTGCCAGCAGTTACGAGGGACATTCAAACACTGAAGCTTTCTTT.

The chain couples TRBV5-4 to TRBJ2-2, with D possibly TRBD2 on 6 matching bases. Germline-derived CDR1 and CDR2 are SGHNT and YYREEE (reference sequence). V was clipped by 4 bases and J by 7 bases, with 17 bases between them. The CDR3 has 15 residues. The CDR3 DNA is TGTGCCAGCAGCCCCACCGGAGGGTTGCGCGGGGAGCTGTTTTTT. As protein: CASSPTGGLRGELFF. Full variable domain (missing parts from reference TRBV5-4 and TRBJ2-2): ETGVTQSPTHLIKTRGQQVTLRCSSQSGHNTVSWYQQALGQGPQFIFQYYREEENGRGNFPPRFSGLQFPNYSSELNVNALELDDSALYLCASSPTGGLRGELFFGEGSRLTVL.